The 13 T cell receptor beta chains listed next were all sequenced from one sample in a study of identical twins. TCRdb itself ran the 5' RACE reads through MiXCR, one entry per CDR3 protein. The table has roughly 290,000 distinct CDR3 sequences, roughly 8.6% seen once. These data were also filed under a second study, of yellow fever vaccine responses in identical twins.

The sequenced sample consisted of CD8+ T cells sorted from blood. The receptors were sampled from a woman younger than 30 in good health.

This clonotype was observed at least ten times. The chain recombines TRBV20-1 with TRBJ2-3; D is uncertain. The ends were cut back, 4 bases at V and 2 bases at J, with 16 bases in the middle. CDR3 length equals 15 residues. CDR1 DFQATT and CDR2 SNEGSKA come from the germline V gene (reference sequence). The CDR3 is CSATLGRLDTDTQYF. In nucleotides, the CDR3 is TGCAGTGCTACCTTAGGACGATTAGACACAGATACGCAGTATTTT.

Only a few counts were recorded for this clonotype. The rearrangement links TRBV7-2 to TRBJ2-7; unclear D gene. Germline V gives CDR1 SGHTA, CDR2 FQGNSA. The CDR3 totals 14 residues. V lost 5 bases and J 4 bases, leaving 15 bases between the germline ends. The CDR3 DNA reads TGTGCCAGCAGCCCACCGCCCGGCACTTACGAGCAGTACTTC. It specifies CASSPPPGTYEQYF.

At least ten counts were recorded for this clonotype. V and J are TRBV29-1 and TRBJ2-1; a weak D match, TRBD1 (6 bases). The V end lost 1 base, the J end lost 10 bases, and 11 bases lay between the germline ends. CDR1 is SQVTM and CDR2 is ANQGSEA in the germline V gene. The CDR3 is made up of 12 amino acids. The CDR3 loop reads CSVEVGAREQFF. The CDR3, as DNA: TGCAGCGTTGAAGTGGGGGCGCGGGAGCAGTTCTTC.

Only a few counts were recorded for this clonotype. The chain is built from TRBV7-9 and TRBJ2-2; 10 nucleotides match TRBD2. V lost 5 bases to trimming and J lost 6 bases; unmatched junction nucleotides: 9. The germline gives CDR1 SEHNR, CDR2 FQNEAQ (reference sequence). The CDR3 length is 16 residues. Here the CDR3 DNA reads TGTGCCAGCAGCCCCCCCCTAGCGGGAGATCCCGGGGAGCTGTTTTTT. Translating gives CASSPPLAGDPGELFF.

At least ten counts were recorded for this clonotype. The chain employs TRBV27 and TRBJ2-5; 12 bases line up with TRBD2. The CDR3 spans 16 residues. V lost 6 bases and J lost 5; bases outside the gene matches: 10. CDR1 is MNHEY, CDR2 SMNVEV, per germline (reference sequence). This CDR3 reads CASSPETSGRSETQYF. CDR3 nucleotide sequence: TGTGCCAGCAGCCCCGAGACTAGCGGGAGATCTGAGACCCAGTACTTC.

This clonotype was detected a few times. The chain uses TRBV11-2 and TRBJ2-5; D is ambiguous. Germline V lookup: CDR1 SGHAT, CDR2 FQNNGV. With 1 base removed from V and 3 bases from J, the gap between germline ends came to 6 bases. This CDR3 region has 13 residues. The CDR3 loop reads CASSLASEETQYF. CDR3 coding DNA: TGTGCCAGCAGCTTAGCGTCTGAAGAGACCCAGTACTTC.

This clonotype was found many times. The rearrangement uses TRBV7-9 and TRBJ2-1; D remains unclear. CDR3 length equals 13 residues. Germline V gene sequence: CDR1 SEHNR, CDR2 FQNEAQ (reference sequence). Between the trimmed V and J ends, which lost 4 bases and 8 bases, there was a span of 12 bases. CDR3: CASSSPLLDEQFF. CDR3 nucleotide sequence: TGTGCCAGCAGCTCACCTTTGTTAGATGAGCAGTTCTTC.

This clonotype occurred many times. The chain employs TRBV4-2 and TRBJ2-7; 7 bases are a match to TRBD1. Germline CDR1 LGHNA, CDR2 YNFKEQ. The trim removed 3 bases at V and 3 bases at J, leaving 5 bases unmatched. This CDR3 has 14 residues. Written as DNA, the CDR3 is TGTGCCAGCAGCCAGGGGACAGCACACTACGAGCAGTACTTC. This codes for CASSQGTAHYEQYF.

The chain is built from TRBV4-2 and TRBJ2-5; no clear D. The V end lost 2 bases, the J end lost 7 bases, and 11 bases lay between the germline ends. The germline gives CDR1 LGHNA, CDR2 YNFKEQ. The CDR3 sequence is 13 residues long. The CDR3 region is CASSQFRAMTQYF. CDR3 coding DNA: TGTGCCAGCAGCCAATTCCGTGCGATGACCCAGTACTTC.

This clonotype was counted many times. The gene calls are TRBV4-1 and TRBJ2-2; unclear D gene. CDR1 and CDR2 from the germline V gene are MGHRA and YSYEKL. With 0 bases removed from V and 9 bases from J, the gap between germline ends came to 11 bases. CDR3 length: 14 amino acids. The CDR3 loop is CASSQDDGSRELFF. The CDR3, as DNA: TGCGCCAGCAGCCAAGATGACGGTAGCAGGGAGCTGTTTTTT.

Many counts were recorded for this clonotype. The J gene is TRBJ2-7, the V gene TRBV15; D is perhaps TRBD1 (6 bases). The CDR3 runs 12 residues. Germline-derived CDR1 and CDR2 are LNHNV and YYDKDF (reference sequence). The V end was cut by 9 bases, the J end by 4 bases, with 13 bases between. In nucleotides, the CDR3 is TGTGCCACAGGAGGAACAGGGTACGAGCAGTACTTC. Translating it yields CATGGTGYEQYF.

This clonotype has only a few counts. Written as DNA, the CDR3 is TGCAGCGTTCTGTCTTTGGGCGAAAAACTGTTTTTT. Its protein is CSVLSLGEKLFF. V usage is TRBV29-1 and J usage is TRBJ1-4, with no clear D. Trimming took 5 bases from V and 8 from J, leaving 12 bases between them. Germline values: CDR1 SQVTM, CDR2 ANQGSEA. The CDR3 extends over 12 amino acids.

The chain joins TRBV19 to TRBJ2-5, with D perhaps TRBD1 (6 bases). CDR3 length: 16 residues. Germline CDR1 reads LNHDA; CDR2 reads SQIVND (reference sequence). V was shortened by 4 bases and J by 0 bases, with 15 bases between the two germline ends. CDR3 sequence: CASSRDRNLDQETQYF. For the CDR3, the DNA is TGTGCCAGTAGTAGAGACAGGAACCTCGACCAAGAGACCCAGTACTTC.